These 22 T cell receptor beta chains originate from one sample sequenced in a study of T cells after posttransplantation cyclophosphamide. Sequencing used immunoSEQ multiplex PCR; TCRdb keeps in-frame clones, though not all of them. This sample has 15,000 to 20,000 clones, with around four fifths found just once. The sequenced sample consisted of memory CD4+ T cells sorted from blood. These receptors were obtained from a man aged 25-45 years in good health and a related stem cell transplant donor.

The chain couples TRBV5-4 to TRBJ2-7; 7 bases align to TRBD1. V trimming: 2 bases; J trimming: 0 bases; junction bases outside the gene matches: 5. The CDR3 length is 15 residues. The germline CDR1 and CDR2 sequences are SGHNT and YYREEE (reference sequence). DNA of the CDR3: TGTGCCAGCAGCTTTGGGACAGCGCCCTCCTACGAGCAGTACTTC. Its translation is CASSFGTAPSYEQYF.

The J gene is TRBJ1-4, the V gene TRBV7-8, with 8 bases matching TRBD1. Trimming removed 5 bases from V and 8 bases from J; junction bases left unmatched: 10. Germline-derived CDR1 and CDR2 are SGHVS and FQNEAQ. The CDR3 runs to 15 residues. CDR3 protein: CASSRFGDRQEKLFF. The CDR3 region has the DNA TGTGCCAGCAGCCGTTTTGGGGACAGGCAGGAAAAACTGTTTTTT. Full variable domain (missing parts from reference TRBV7-8 and TRBJ1-4): GAGVSQSPRYKVAKRGQDVALRCDPISGHVSLFWYQQALGQGPEFLTYFQNEAQLDKSGLPSDRFFAERPEGSVSTLKIQRTQQEDSAVYLCASSRFGDRQEKLFFGSGTQLSVL.

The rearrangement joins TRBV29-1 to TRBJ2-1; 7 nucleotides agree with TRBD1. CDR3 length equals 12 residues. The V gene end was trimmed by 1 base and the J gene end by 8 bases; junction bases not matched to a gene: 2. Germline loops: CDR1 SQVTM, CDR2 ANQGSEA. The CDR3 bases are TGCAGCGTTGAAGGGACAGGACATGAGCAGTTCTTC. It codes for CSVEGTGHEQFF.

This chain links TRBV5-4 with TRBJ2-2, with TRBD1 identical over 10 bases. This CDR3 region has 16 residues. J gave up 3 bases and V 3 bases, and 5 bases lay outside the gene matches. Germline V CDR1 and CDR2: SGHNT, YYREEE (reference sequence). The CDR3 reads CASSSRQGADTGELFF. The CDR3 DNA reads as TGTGCCAGCAGCTCACGACAGGGGGCGGACACCGGGGAGCTGTTTTTT.

The J gene is TRBJ2-3, the V gene TRBV5-4, with 9 positions matching TRBD2. This CDR3 region has 18 residues. Germline-derived CDR1 and CDR2 are SGHNT and YYREEE (reference sequence). V shed 1 base, J shed 0 bases, and the junction held 9 bases outside the gene matches. In DNA, the CDR3 is TGTGCCAGCAGCTTGTACGGAGCGGGGGGCTCTAGCACAGATACGCAGTATTTT. This translates into CASSLYGAGGSSTDTQYF.

V and J are TRBV4-2 and TRBJ2-3, with 13 positions matching TRBD2. CDR1 and CDR2 (germline): LGHNA, YNFKEQ. The CDR3 extends over 21 amino acids. The V and J ends lost 1 base and 1 base, in that order; junction bases with no gene match: 14. The chain's CDR3 is CASSQAGLAGVRRPGTDTQYF. CDR3 sequence (DNA): TGTGCCAGCAGCCAAGCCGGACTAGCGGGGGTGCGACGTCCTGGCACAGATACGCAGTATTTT.

This clone was seen more than once but under ten times. The junction does not match germline at one end; this may be a read error. The rearrangement joins TRBV19 to TRBJ2-5, with a tentative D call TRBD2 (6 bases). Germline CDR1 is LNHDA and CDR2 is SQIVND (reference sequence). The CDR3 covers 13 residues. The CDR3 is CASTIRLGETQYF. CDR3 in DNA: TGTGCCAGTACTATACGACTAGGAGAGACCCAGTACTTC.

CDR3 sequence (DNA): TGCGCCAGCAGCTTGGCCCTGAATCGCCGGGACACTGAAGCTTTCTTT. This sequence encodes CASSLALNRRDTEAFF. The genes are TRBV5-1 and TRBJ1-1; D is ambiguous. The germline gives CDR1 SGHRS, CDR2 YFSETQ. The V and J ends lost 0 bases and 3 bases respectively, with 15 bases between them. The CDR3 runs 16 residues.

The chain joins TRBV6-1 to TRBJ2-7; 8 bases align to TRBD1. V shed 11 bases and J 2 bases; nucleotides not matched to a gene: 5. CDR3 length: 12 residues. Germline V lookup: CDR1 MNHNS, CDR2 SASEGT. CDR3 sequence (DNA): TGTGCCGGCCGGGACAGGACCTACGAGCAGTACTTC. Residues: CAGRDRTYEQYF.

The rearrangement joins TRBV25-1 to TRBJ2-7; TRBD1 matches at 9 bases. Germline-derived CDR1 and CDR2 are MGHDK and SYGVNS. The J segment lost 5 bases and the V segment lost 3 bases, leaving 5 bases of the junction unmatched. CDR3 length: 14 amino acids. Here the CDR3 reads CASSDRDRDHEQYF. As DNA, the CDR3 is TGTGCCAGCAGTGACCGGGACAGGGACCACGAGCAGTACTTC.

This clone was found a few times. The chain joins TRBV7-9 to TRBJ2-5, with TRBD2 identical over 10 bases. The length of the CDR3 is 14 residues. CDR1 SEHNR and CDR2 FQNEAQ come from the germline V gene (reference sequence). V lost 5 bases to trimming and J lost 4 bases; unmatched junction nucleotides: 4. The CDR3 nucleotides are TGTGCCAGCAGCGACCGACTAGCGGGAGAGACCCAGTACTTC. Protein product: CASSDRLAGETQYF.

This clone has only a few counts. The CDR3 coding sequence is TGTGCCAGCAGCTTAGACGGGACTAGCACAGATACGCAGTATTTT. Its protein is CASSLDGTSTDTQYF. This chain connects TRBV7-3 to TRBJ2-3, with D possibly matching TRBD2 (6 bases). The germline V and J ends were trimmed by 2 bases and 0 bases, with 9 bases remaining between them. Per the germline V gene, CDR1 is SGHTA and CDR2 is FQGTGA. The CDR3 contains 15 residues.

J is TRBJ2-1 and V is TRBV19; 9 nucleotides line up with TRBD2. The CDR3 extends over 16 amino acids. V lost 3 bases, J lost 3 bases, and 6 bases stayed unmatched. The germline V gene has CDR1 LNHDA and CDR2 SQIVND (reference sequence). CDR3 bases: TGTGCCAGTAGTATCACGGGCGGGGGGGTCTACAATGAGCAGTTCTTC. It yields the protein CASSITGGGVYNEQFF.

V is TRBV6-1 and J is TRBJ1-1; weak D call: TRBD1 (5 bases). V was clipped by 2 bases and J by 3 bases, with 10 bases between them. The germline gives CDR1 MNHNS, CDR2 SASEGT. The CDR3 runs to 14 residues. The CDR3 sequence: CASSEWGRDTEAFF. The CDR3 coding sequence is TGTGCCAGCAGTGAATGGGGGAGGGACACTGAAGCTTTCTTT.

This clone was seen only once. The chain carries TRBV11-2 and TRBJ1-2; a weak D match, TRBD1 (6 bases). Germline CDR1 is SGHAT and CDR2 is FQNNGV. This CDR3 has 16 amino acids. V lost 1 base and J 6 bases, leaving 18 bases between the germline ends. The DNA for the CDR3 is TGTGCCAGCAGCTTAGGCGTAGGGAGAGGGGGAGATGGCTACACCTTC. The encoded protein is CASSLGVGRGGDGYTF.

This clone was picked up a small number of times. The rearrangement links TRBV6-5 to TRBJ2-3; TRBD2 matches 8 bases. The V gene end was trimmed by 3 bases and the J gene end by 4 bases; junction bases not matched to a gene: 6. Looked up from germline, CDR1 is MNHEY and CDR2 is SVGAGI. This CDR3 region has 15 residues. In nucleotides, the CDR3 is TGTGCCAGCAGTTATGGGCGGGGGGACTCAGATACGCAGTATTTT. Protein product: CASSYGRGDSDTQYF.

V and J are TRBV10-1 and TRBJ1-1, with D possibly being TRBD1 (6 bases). The CDR3 has 16 residues. CDR1 WNHNN and CDR2 SYGVQD come from the germline V gene (reference sequence). V was clipped by 3 bases and J by 0 bases, with 14 bases between them. The chain's CDR3 is CASSDRGGPMNTEAFF. The CDR3, as DNA: TGCGCCAGCAGTGATCGTGGGGGCCCTATGAACACTGAAGCTTTCTTT.

Only one count was recorded for this clone. The rearrangement links TRBV23-1 to TRBJ2-1, with TRBD2 as a possible D gene (5 bases). TRBV23-1 is annotated as an ORF whose role is uncertain. Trimming shortened V by 4 bases and J by 8 bases, and 18 bases separated the two germline ends. CDR3 length equals 15 residues. The CDR3 DNA sequence: TGCGCCAGCAGTCGTCACAGCCTGGCGGGCTATGAGCAGTTCTTC. Translated, it gives CASSRHSLAGYEQFF.

The CDR3 DNA sequence: TGTGCCAGCAGCTTGTCTACCTTCACCCTAGCCAAAAACATTCAGTACTTC. Protein product: CASSLSTFTLAKNIQYF. The chain carries TRBV11-2 and TRBJ2-4; the D is unclear. This CDR3 contains 17 residues. Germline lookup yields CDR1 SGHAT and CDR2 FQNNGV. Deletions cut 3 bases from V and 0 bases from J, with 15 bases between.

The rearrangement uses TRBV19 and TRBJ2-5, with D perhaps TRBD1 (7 bases). CDR1 LNHDA and CDR2 SQIVND come from the germline V gene (reference sequence). This CDR3 contains 13 residues. The V end was cut by 6 bases, the J end by 2 bases, with 10 bases between. DNA for the CDR3: TGTGCCAGTAGGGGGGGACAGCAAGAGACCCAGTACTTC. It is translated as CASRGGQQETQYF.

The count of this clone is one. The chain has TRBV4-3 and TRBJ1-1; D not certain. Germline CDR1 is LGHNA and CDR2 is YSLEER. V lost 1 base and J lost 0, with 15 bases in between. The CDR3 has 17 residues. DNA for the CDR3: TGCGCCAGCAGCCAAGGTCCCCCCGGCAGGTTGAACACTGAAGCTTTCTTT. Translation: CASSQGPPGRLNTEAFF.

V is TRBV11-2 and J is TRBJ2-7; 14 bases fit TRBD2. J gave up 4 bases and V 5 bases, and 4 bases lay outside the gene matches. The CDR3 sequence is 15 residues long. Germline-derived CDR1 and CDR2 are SGHAT and FQNNGV. DNA of the CDR3: TGTGCCAGCAGCCTGACTAGCGGGGGGGTATACGAGCAGTACTTC. Amino acids: CASSLTSGGVYEQYF.